A selection of T cell receptor beta chains follows, all from one sample in a study of blood T cell repertoires in COVID-19. The repertoire was sequenced with immunoSEQ multiplex PCR; TCRdb's copy has only in-frame clones and lacks some. The profile shows about 84,000 clones, over 70% of them singletons. Sequencing was done on a sample of peripheral blood. Source of these receptors: a man in his forties or fifties with active or convalescent COVID-19. Each CDR3 is given with its conserved first and last residue.

TRBV19,TRBJ2-5,CASSIGTTGGPATQYF
TRBV7-2,TRBJ1-1,CASSLAPMNTEAFF
TRBV20-1,TRBJ2-5,CSANSRETQYF
TRBV28,TRBJ2-7,CASNQGGGYEQYF
TRBV11-3,TRBJ2-5,CASSSYREETQYF
TRBV18,TRBJ2-7,CASSLGPGASGEQYF
TRBV2,TRBJ1-5,CASSEVTLDQPQHF
TRBV5-4,TRBJ1-1,CASSPQGQANTEAFF
TRBV15,TRBJ1-1,CATSREDSQGRAFF
TRBV10-3,TRBJ1-6,CAITRSYNSPLHF
TRBV14,TRBJ1-3,CASSQDVGLVGNTIYF
TRBV29-1,TRBJ1-2,CSVEDGTNYGYTF
TRBV6-5,TRBJ2-3,CASSPPGLDTQYF
TRBV12-3/TRBV12-4,TRBJ1-4,CASKAGSGEKLFF
TRBV7-3,TRBJ1-3,CASSLTGGFSGNTIYF
TRBV19,TRBJ1-6,CASKVTQGPLHF
TRBV5-6,TRBJ1-4,CASSASGQGVEKLFF
TRBV19,TRBJ2-7,CASKRTGVSYEQYF
TRBV29-1,TRBJ1-1,CSANSRVGTEAFF
TRBV7-2,TRBJ2-2,CASSLLAYGGELFF
TRBV7-9,TRBJ1-1,CASELLGAYPPEAFF
TRBV18,TRBJ1-4,CASSPRQGAGNEKLFF
TRBV7-6,TRBJ2-1,CASSRQGSYNEQFF
TRBV12-3/TRBV12-4,TRBJ1-3,CASSFIRRDTIYF
TRBV19,TRBJ1-5,CASKGSGLTNQPQHF
TRBV5-1,TRBJ2-3,CASTSEGRRTDTQYF
TRBV19,TRBJ2-3,CASRTGGTDTQYF
TRBV7-2,TRBJ2-7,CASSLDKGRREQYF
TRBV11-3,TRBJ2-5,CASSLGLAGGPNQETQYF
TRBV2,TRBJ1-1,CASSGRGDTEAFF
TRBV2,TRBJ1-4,CASSELSEKLFF
TRBV27,TRBJ2-1,CASSARGGAVSYNEQFF
TRBV15,TRBJ2-2,CATSSIYGENTGELFF
TRBV10-3,TRBJ2-1,CAITTGTSGGSSYNEQFF
TRBV7-9,TRBJ2-5,CASSPAQGRLETQYF
TRBV3-1/TRBV3-2,TRBJ2-7,CASSQDSGQYHEQYF
TRBV7-9,TRBJ2-2,CANRGLKRGASANTGELFF
TRBV7-2,TRBJ1-1,CASSSLGTEAFF
TRBV2,TRBJ1-2,CASRRGGGTNYGYTF
TRBV11-1,TRBJ2-3,CASSPSGGARDTQYF
TRBV2,TRBJ1-6,CASKAGTGDNSPLHF
TRBV27,TRBJ1-2,CASSKGLAGYTF